The present TCR beta chain was sequenced within a study of a mutant IDH1 vaccine in newly diagnosed glioma. Turning to the study itself: Investigators started vaccination 4-6 weeks after radiotherapy alone, or with temozolomide cycles. Visit V12 was conducted at week 35 as the safety follow-up. Visit V13 came later, at week 47. It was radiotherapy, temozolomide, or both that patients received previously, with most receiving both. Regarding the study as a whole: Pseudoprogression seemed unlinked to shifts in top peripheral T cell clonotypes.

A note on this clone: Antigen: not known.

Clones were read by immunoSEQ multiplex PCR, and TCRdb kept only the in-frame ones, dropping some. The table includes about 13,000 clones, around 80% detected once. The time point denotes: week 47, end of study. Each vaccine dose was 300 ug of mutant IDH1 20-mer peptide, with topical imiquimod. Trimming cost V 5 bases and J 6 bases; bases outside gene matches: 9. CDR3 length: 14 residues. Germline values: CDR1 SGHVS, CDR2 FQNEAQ. The chain couples TRBV7-8 to TRBJ2-7, with 8 positions matching TRBD1. The sequence derives from a woman aged 40 to 50 with glioma. The material was PBMCs, obtained from a glioma patient whose treatment included an IDH1 peptide vaccine. CDR3 DNA sequence: TGTGCCAGCAGCGCCCGGACAGGGTCTGGCGAGCAGTACTTC. It encodes CASSARTGSGEQYF.